Listed below are T cell receptor beta chains from one sample, sequenced in a study of T-cell memory formation after mild COVID-19. MiXCR, applied by TCRdb to the 5' RACE reads, yields one record per CDR3 protein. The sample lists hundreds of thousands of distinct CDR3 sequences; less than 25% were seen once. Source material: PBMCs or a T cell subset sorted from them (not recorded which). These receptors all stem from an adult woman who had mild COVID-19 (a few samples of this study predate the infection). Cell type and time point are not known. Both conserved end residues are part of each CDR3. The order of the fields is CDR3 length, V gene, D gene, J gene, clone size, CDR3 protein, CDR3 DNA. The D gene is left open where the match is weak. Some rows mark clone size as missing; the rest say once, few, many or name a class of expanded clone.

len: 15; v_gene: TRBV10-3; d_gene: TRBD1; j_gene: TRBJ1-2; abundance: .; CDR3aa: CAISDPRGRDYGYTF; CDR3nt: TGTGCCATCAGTGACCCCAGGGGGCGGGACTATGGCTACACCTTC
len: 16; v_gene: TRBV24-1; d_gene: TRBD1; j_gene: TRBJ1-3; abundance: .; CDR3aa: CATSDRGDSSGNTIYF; CDR3nt: TGTGCCACCAGTGATCGCGGGGACAGCTCTGGAAACACCATATATTTT
len: 17; v_gene: TRBV12-3/TRBV12-4; d_gene: TRBD2; j_gene: TRBJ2-4; abundance: few; CDR3aa: CASSPRLAGGTKNIQYF; CDR3nt: TGTGCCAGCAGTCCTCGACTAGCGGGGGGTACCAAAAACATTCAGTACTTC
len: 13; v_gene: TRBV29-1; d_gene: .; j_gene: TRBJ1-5; abundance: few; CDR3aa: CSVWEDSNQPQHF; CDR3nt: TGCAGCGTTTGGGAGGACAGCAATCAGCCCCAGCATTTT
len: 17; v_gene: TRBV30; d_gene: TRBD1; j_gene: TRBJ1-4; abundance: few; CDR3aa: CAWSAPLTGGWNEKLFF; CDR3nt: TGTGCCTGGAGCGCACCGCTCACAGGGGGGTGGAATGAAAAACTGTTTTTT
len: 13; v_gene: TRBV3-1; d_gene: .; j_gene: TRBJ1-5; abundance: few; CDR3aa: CASSQRGGQPQHF; CDR3nt: TGTGCCAGCAGTCAGAGAGGGGGACAGCCCCAGCATTTT
len: 16; v_gene: TRBV7-9; d_gene: .; j_gene: TRBJ1-2; abundance: .; CDR3aa: CASSILIQGPGYGYTF; CDR3nt: TGTGCCAGCAGCATACTAATTCAGGGGCCGGGCTATGGCTACACCTTC
len: 13; v_gene: TRBV12-3/TRBV12-4; d_gene: .; j_gene: TRBJ2-1; abundance: few; CDR3aa: CASTADRDNEQFF; CDR3nt: TGTGCCAGCACCGCCGACAGAGACAATGAGCAGTTCTTC
len: 14; v_gene: TRBV7-2; d_gene: TRBD2; j_gene: TRBJ2-5; abundance: few; CDR3aa: CASSWGGYQETQYF; CDR3nt: TGTGCCAGCAGCTGGGGGGGGTACCAAGAGACCCAGTACTTC
len: 13; v_gene: TRBV6-2/TRBV6-3; d_gene: .; j_gene: TRBJ1-1; abundance: few; CDR3aa: CASSYSSWEEAFF; CDR3nt: TGTGCCAGCAGTTACTCGAGTTGGGAAGAAGCTTTCTTT
len: 17; v_gene: TRBV4-3; d_gene: .; j_gene: TRBJ2-7; abundance: many; CDR3aa: CASSQDQRRGGAYEQYF; CDR3nt: TGCGCCAGCAGCCAAGATCAACGGCGCGGAGGGGCCTACGAGCAGTACTTC
len: 14; v_gene: TRBV6-6; d_gene: .; j_gene: TRBJ1-5; abundance: many; CDR3aa: CASSKPTGGQPQHF; CDR3nt: TGTGCCAGCAGTAAACCGACAGGCGGACAGCCCCAGCATTTT
len: 14; v_gene: TRBV20-1; d_gene: .; j_gene: TRBJ2-7; abundance: few; CDR3aa: CSARIRGPTYEQYF; CDR3nt: TGCAGTGCTAGAATCAGGGGCCCCACCTACGAGCAGTACTTC
len: 14; v_gene: TRBV12-3/TRBV12-4; d_gene: TRBD1; j_gene: TRBJ2-5; abundance: many; CDR3aa: CASSFGTGGETQYF; CDR3nt: TGTGCCAGCAGTTTCGGAACAGGGGGAGAGACCCAGTACTTC
len: 15; v_gene: TRBV4-3; d_gene: .; j_gene: TRBJ1-2; abundance: .; CDR3aa: CASSREGGSNYGYTF; CDR3nt: TGCGCCAGCAGCCGCGAGGGGGGAAGCAACTATGGCTACACCTTC
len: 14; v_gene: TRBV5-1; d_gene: .; j_gene: TRBJ2-1; abundance: .; CDR3aa: CASRGGTTYNEQFF; CDR3nt: TGCGCCAGCAGAGGAGGGACAACCTACAATGAGCAGTTCTTC
len: 14; v_gene: TRBV7-6; d_gene: TRBD2; j_gene: TRBJ2-7; abundance: many; CDR3aa: CASSRTGGPWEQYF; CDR3nt: TGTGCCAGCAGTAGAACGGGAGGGCCCTGGGAGCAGTACTTC
len: 14; v_gene: TRBV4-1; d_gene: .; j_gene: TRBJ1-1; abundance: few; CDR3aa: CASSQITMNTEAFF; CDR3nt: TGCGCCAGCAGCCAAATTACGATGAACACTGAAGCTTTCTTT
len: 15; v_gene: TRBV16; d_gene: .; j_gene: TRBJ2-7; abundance: .; CDR3aa: CASSQGGFYSYEQYF; CDR3nt: TGTGCCAGCAGCCAAGGCGGGTTTTACTCCTACGAGCAGTACTTC
len: 13; v_gene: TRBV9; d_gene: .; j_gene: TRBJ1-1; abundance: many; CDR3aa: CASSVQGGTEAFF; CDR3nt: TGTGCCAGCAGCGTTCAGGGAGGAACTGAAGCTTTCTTT
len: 17; v_gene: TRBV6-6; d_gene: .; j_gene: TRBJ1-6; abundance: .; CDR3aa: CASSYPQGVPGDSPLHF; CDR3nt: TGTGCCAGCAGTTACCCCCAGGGCGTACCAGGGGATTCACCCCTCCACTTT
len: 12; v_gene: TRBV12-3/TRBV12-4; d_gene: .; j_gene: TRBJ2-1; abundance: .; CDR3aa: CASTQRYNEQFF; CDR3nt: TGTGCCAGCACCCAGCGCTACAATGAGCAGTTCTTC
len: 16; v_gene: TRBV18; d_gene: .; j_gene: TRBJ1-1; abundance: .; CDR3aa: CASSPLAGGSNTEAFF; CDR3nt: TGTGCCAGCTCACCGCTTGCGGGGGGGTCGAACACTGAAGCTTTCTTT
len: 15; v_gene: TRBV7-9; d_gene: .; j_gene: TRBJ2-7; abundance: .; CDR3aa: CASSPWVAAAYEQYF; CDR3nt: TGTGCCAGCAGCCCCTGGGTAGCGGCTGCTTACGAGCAGTACTTC
len: 14; v_gene: TRBV13; d_gene: TRBD2; j_gene: TRBJ2-5; abundance: .; CDR3aa: CASSLRGAKETQCF; CDR3nt: TGTGCCAGCAGCCTGCGGGGGGCCAAAGAGACCCAGTGCTTC
len: 16; v_gene: TRBV6-5; d_gene: .; j_gene: TRBJ2-7; abundance: .; CDR3aa: CASSYSLFGGQYEQYF; CDR3nt: TGTGCCAGCAGTTACTCGTTATTCGGGGGGCAGTACGAGCAGTACTTC
len: 17; v_gene: TRBV15; d_gene: TRBD2; j_gene: TRBJ2-1; abundance: few; CDR3aa: CATSRPVGLAGGFEQFF; CDR3nt: TGTGCCACCAGCAGACCCGTAGGACTAGCGGGGGGGTTTGAGCAGTTCTTC
len: 16; v_gene: TRBV6-5; d_gene: .; j_gene: TRBJ2-1; abundance: .; CDR3aa: CASSYSSRGSYNEQFF; CDR3nt: TGTGCCAGCAGTTACTCGAGTCGGGGTTCCTACAATGAGCAGTTCTTC
len: 14; v_gene: TRBV7-8; d_gene: TRBD1; j_gene: TRBJ1-2; abundance: .; CDR3aa: CASSLATTGVGYTF; CDR3nt: TGTGCCAGCAGCTTAGCTACGACAGGGGTAGGCTACACCTTC
len: 15; v_gene: TRBV5-1; d_gene: .; j_gene: TRBJ2-7; abundance: .; CDR3aa: CASSLEVWSPGEQYF; CDR3nt: TGCGCCAGCAGCTTGGAGGTGTGGTCCCCCGGCGAGCAGTACTTC
len: 12; v_gene: TRBV7-2; d_gene: .; j_gene: TRBJ1-1; abundance: few; CDR3aa: CASSLFQWAAFF; CDR3nt: TGTGCCAGCAGCTTATTTCAGTGGGCGGCTTTCTTT
len: 14; v_gene: TRBV7-9; d_gene: .; j_gene: TRBJ1-1; abundance: few; CDR3aa: CASGRSSLYTEAFF; CDR3nt: TGTGCCAGCGGGAGGAGCAGCTTATACACTGAAGCTTTCTTT
len: 16; v_gene: TRBV7-6; d_gene: .; j_gene: TRBJ2-5; abundance: .; CDR3aa: CASSPGSRGPQETQYF; CDR3nt: TGTGCCAGCAGCCCGGGTAGTCGCGGACCCCAAGAGACCCAGTACTTC
len: 15; v_gene: TRBV6-1; d_gene: TRBD1; j_gene: TRBJ2-2; abundance: .; CDR3aa: CASSEAARGNGELFF; CDR3nt: TGTGCCAGCAGTGAAGCGGCCAGGGGGAACGGGGAGCTGTTTTTT
len: 14; v_gene: TRBV7-3; d_gene: TRBD1; j_gene: TRBJ2-3; abundance: .; CDR3aa: CASSWTGETDTQYF; CDR3nt: TGTGCCAGCAGTTGGACAGGGGAGACAGATACGCAGTATTTT
len: 16; v_gene: TRBV9; d_gene: .; j_gene: TRBJ2-5; abundance: many; CDR3aa: CASSKSGQATQETQYF; CDR3nt: TGTGCCAGCAGTAAGAGTGGGCAGGCGACGCAAGAGACCCAGTACTTC
len: 14; v_gene: TRBV7-3; d_gene: .; j_gene: TRBJ2-5; abundance: .; CDR3aa: CASSPVGVGETQYF; CDR3nt: TGTGCCAGCAGCCCAGTGGGGGTAGGGGAGACCCAGTACTTC
len: 14; v_gene: TRBV29-1; d_gene: TRBD2; j_gene: TRBJ2-5; abundance: few; CDR3aa: CSVEGGRAQETQYF; CDR3nt: TGCAGCGTTGAAGGCGGGAGGGCGCAGGAGACCCAGTACTTC
len: 13; v_gene: TRBV29-1; d_gene: .; j_gene: TRBJ2-1; abundance: .; CDR3aa: CSVIVPLYNEQFF; CDR3nt: TGCAGCGTAATCGTACCCCTCTACAATGAGCAGTTCTTC
len: 13; v_gene: TRBV7-2; d_gene: .; j_gene: TRBJ2-7; abundance: .; CDR3aa: CASSFGGQYEQYF; CDR3nt: TGTGCCAGCAGCTTTGGCGGGCAGTACGAGCAGTACTTC
len: 16; v_gene: TRBV19; d_gene: .; j_gene: TRBJ1-3; abundance: .; CDR3aa: CASNTGRTSSGNTIYF; CDR3nt: TGTGCCAGTAATACGGGACGGACAAGCTCTGGAAACACCATATATTTT